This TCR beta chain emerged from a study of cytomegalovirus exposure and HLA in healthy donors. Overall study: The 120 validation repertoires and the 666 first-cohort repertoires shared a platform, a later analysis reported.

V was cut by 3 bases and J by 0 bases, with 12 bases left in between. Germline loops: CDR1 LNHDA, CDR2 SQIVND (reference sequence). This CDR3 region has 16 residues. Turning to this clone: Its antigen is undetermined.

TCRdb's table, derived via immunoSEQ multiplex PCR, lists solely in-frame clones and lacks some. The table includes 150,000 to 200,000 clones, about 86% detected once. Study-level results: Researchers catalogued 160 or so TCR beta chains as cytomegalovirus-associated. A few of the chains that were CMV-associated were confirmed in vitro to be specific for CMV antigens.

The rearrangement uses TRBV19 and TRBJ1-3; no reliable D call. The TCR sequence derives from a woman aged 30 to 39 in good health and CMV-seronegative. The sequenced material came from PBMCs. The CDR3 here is CASSIFLGSSGNTIYF. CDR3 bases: TGTGCCAGTAGTATTTTTCTGGGCAGCTCTGGAAACACCATATATTTT.